This T cell receptor beta chain is drawn from a study of blood T cell repertoires in COVID-19. At the level of the study: COVID-19 samples from acute and convalescent phases originated in the United States, Italy and Spain. PBMCs, B-cell-depleted T cells, or T cells provided the cDNA or gDNA that made up the material.

As handled by the study authors: Nucleated cell number was recorded as an estimate derived from reference gene primer amplification. Profiling relied on immunoSEQ multiplex PCR, and the TCRdb table lists in-frame clones only, not all of them. Clone size and the V and J calls come from that table; the DNA yielded D and trimming. In the table there are tens of thousands of clones, over 80% of which are singletons. This sequence originates from a man between 60 and 75 years old with active or convalescent COVID-19. Sequencing was performed on peripheral blood.

DNA of the CDR3: TGTGCCAGCAGTTTTTGGACAGGGCAGGCTAGCACAGATACGCAGTATTTT. Translated, it gives CASSFWTGQASTDTQYF. V is TRBV27 and J is TRBJ2-3, with 8 bases matching TRBD1. V lost 3 bases and J lost 0; bases outside the gene matches: 8. Germline CDR1 MNHEY, CDR2 SMNVEV (reference sequence). The CDR3 is 17 amino acids.